Listed below are T cell receptor beta chains from one sample, sequenced in a study of breast tumors, draining lymph nodes, adjacent tissues. TCRdb redid the calling of the multiplex PCR reads with MiXCR, one entry per CDR3 protein. The sample carries 200,000 or so distinct CDR3 sequences, roughly 29% recorded once. The material sequenced was axillary lymph node tissue. Receptors were obtained from a female donor with breast cancer. Some clones in this sample may be carry-over from other donors' samples. The CDR3 runs from the conserved cysteine through the conserved F or W. The D gene is left open where the match is weak. Rows may omit the clone size; those that give it use once, few, many or a size class.

- - TRBJ2-5 TRBV5-5 CASSLKETLYF TGTGCCAGCAGCCTCAAGGAGACCCTGTACTTC
- TRBD1 TRBJ2-1 TRBV27 CASYGQGTHNEQFF TGTGCCAGCTACGGACAGGGAACGCACAATGAGCAGTTCTTC
- TRBD1 TRBJ1-2 TRBV27 CASSFDREANYGYTF TGTGCCAGCAGTTTCGACAGGGAGGCTAACTATGGCTACACCTTC
many TRBD1 TRBJ2-1 TRBV19 CASKISSHGTVYNEQFF TGTGCCAGTAAAATATCGTCCCATGGGACAGTATACAATGAGCAGTTCTTC
many - TRBJ2-3 TRBV2 CASRPVAISSTDTQYF TGTGCCAGCAGGCCTGTAGCGATTTCTAGCACAGATACGCAGTATTTT
many - TRBJ2-2 TRBV27 CASSPLGNTGELFF TGTGCCAGCAGCCCTCTAGGGAACACCGGGGAGCTGTTTTTT
- - TRBJ1-2 TRBV15 CATSRDPGNINYGYTF TGTGCCACCAGCAGAGACCCGGGAAACATAAACTATGGCTACACCTTC
many - TRBJ2-2 TRBV10-3 CAISEGKGDTGELFF TGTGCCATCAGTGAGGGGAAGGGAGACACCGGGGAGCTGTTTTTT
- TRBD1 TRBJ1-3 TRBV6-2/TRBV6-3 CASSRPDRGNTIYF TGTGCCAGCAGTCGACCCGACAGGGGGAACACCATATATTTT
many - TRBJ2-7 TRBV5-5 CASSLAAGLLHEQYF TGTGCCAGCAGCTTGGCGGCAGGGCTATTGCACGAGCAGTACTTC
many TRBD1 TRBJ1-2 TRBV4-1 CASSQRTGEGGYTF TGCGCCAGCAGCCAGAGGACAGGGGAGGGTGGCTACACCTTC
many - TRBJ2-5 TRBV7-9 CASRALSETQYF TGTGCCAGCCGGGCCTTGAGCGAGACCCAGTACTTC
once TRBD1 TRBJ2-7 TRBV5-1 CASSGPDRGYEQYF TGCGCCAGCAGCGGGCCGGACAGGGGCTACGAGCAGTACTTC
- - TRBJ2-4 TRBV27 CASSPGRAKNIQYF TGTGCCAGCAGCCCGGGACGGGCCAAAAACATTCAGTACTTC
once - TRBJ1-6 TRBV20-1 CSARATGSLVSPLHF TGCAGTGCTAGAGCAACCGGGTCCTTAGTTTCACCCCTCCACTTT
- TRBD2 TRBJ2-7 TRBV6-5 CASSYSMGLAGGLPYEQYF TGTGCCAGCAGTTACTCGATGGGACTAGCGGGGGGCCTTCCCTACGAGCAGTACTTC
many - TRBJ1-2 TRBV30 CAWSSPPYNYGYTF TGTGCCTGGAGTTCCCCTCCCTATAACTATGGCTACACCTTC
many TRBD2 TRBJ2-1 TRBV4-3 CASSQDGAGGVNEQFF TGCGCCAGCAGCCAAGATGGTGCGGGGGGGGTAAATGAGCAGTTCTTC
once TRBD1 TRBJ1-5 TRBV9 CASSASRDRGQPQHF TGTGCCAGCAGCGCTAGCCGGGACAGGGGCCAGCCCCAGCATTTT
many - TRBJ1-6 TRBV5-8 CASSLDRTPRMLF TGTGCCAGCAGCTTGGATCGGACACCTCGGATGCTCTTT
- TRBD2 TRBJ2-3 TRBV9 CASSPWGGAGDTDTQYF TGTGCCAGCAGCCCGTGGGGTGGGGCGGGGGACACAGATACGCAGTATTTT
- - TRBJ2-2 TRBV6-5 CASSSYRSGELFF TGTGCCAGCAGTAGCTACCGAAGCGGGGAGCTGTTTTTT
- TRBD1 TRBJ1-6 TRBV12-3/TRBV12-4 CASSWDRYNSPLHF TGTGCCAGCAGCTGGGACAGGTATAATTCACCCCTCCACTTT
many TRBD1 TRBJ2-7 TRBV30 CAWKYNRGRSGEQYF TGTGCCTGGAAATACAACAGGGGAAGGTCGGGCGAGCAGTACTTC
many TRBD1 TRBJ1-5 TRBV7-8 CASSLTGAYQPQHF TGTGCCAGCAGCTTAACAGGGGCGTATCAGCCCCAGCATTTT
many TRBD2 TRBJ2-2 TRBV20-1 CSARAGGYTGELFF TGCAGTGCTAGAGCGGGAGGTTACACCGGGGAGCTGTTTTTT
- TRBD1 TRBJ2-1 TRBV5-1 CASSLLGTGAINEQFF TGCGCCAGCAGCTTGTTAGGGACAGGGGCAATCAATGAGCAGTTCTTC
many TRBD1 TRBJ1-2 TRBV6-2/TRBV6-3 CASSSTGDYGYTF TGTGCCAGCAGTTCAACAGGGGACTATGGCTACACCTTC
many - TRBJ1-2 TRBV6-5 CASTPGDPYGYTF TGTGCCAGCACCCCAGGGGACCCCTATGGCTACACCTTC
- TRBD1 TRBJ2-4 TRBV25-1 CASTLTGTNIQYF TGTGCCAGCACCCTGACAGGGACAAACATTCAGTACTTC
many - TRBJ2-2 TRBV7-9 CASSFEVPGELFF TGTGCCAGCAGCTTCGAGGTCCCCGGGGAGCTGTTTTTT
many - TRBJ1-4 TRBV5-6 CASSSPRGLNEKLFF TGTGCCAGCAGCTCTCCTAGGGGCCTTAATGAAAAACTGTTTTTT
many - TRBJ1-3 TRBV28 CASSLQGRDTIYF TGTGCCAGCAGTTTACAGGGTAGAGACACCATATATTTT
- TRBD1 TRBJ1-1 TRBV4-2 CASSQDRGRTEAFF TGTGCCAGCAGCCAAGACAGGGGGCGTACTGAAGCTTTCTTT
- - TRBJ1-1 TRBV4-2 CASSQDHGGPVSEAFF TGTGCCAGCAGCCAAGATCATGGGGGCCCGGTATCTGAAGCTTTCTTT
- - TRBJ1-4 TRBV6-5 CASSHSAGLNEKLFF TGTGCCAGCAGTCACTCAGCGGGACTGAATGAAAAACTGTTTTTT
- - TRBJ2-6 TRBV2 CASKETGDYVLTF TGTGCCAGCAAGGAGACCGGAGACTACGTCCTGACTTTC
many - TRBJ2-1 TRBV14 CASSQVIGSYNEQFF TGTGCCAGCAGCCAAGTTATAGGCTCCTACAATGAGCAGTTCTTC
many - TRBJ1-6 TRBV5-6 CASSLGAGYNSPLHF TGTGCCAGCAGCTTGGGGGCGGGTTATAATTCACCCCTCCACTTT
many TRBD1 TRBJ2-4 TRBV24-1 CATPKQGAKNIQYF TGTGCCACACCAAAACAGGGGGCCAAAAACATTCAGTACTTC
many TRBD2 TRBJ2-5 TRBV6-2/TRBV6-3 CASSSPSGGGTQYF TGTGCCAGCAGCTCCCCTAGCGGGGGCGGAACCCAGTACTTC
- TRBD2 TRBJ2-3 TRBV4-3 CASSQDRLAGVDPTDTQYF TGCGCCAGCAGCCAAGATCGGCTAGCGGGAGTGGACCCCACAGATACGCAGTATTTT
- TRBD2 TRBJ2-2 TRBV20-1 CSVLTSEGNTGELFF TGCAGTGTTCTGACTAGCGAGGGGAACACCGGGGAGCTGTTTTTT
many - TRBJ1-4 TRBV12-3/TRBV12-4 CASSLGELNEKLFF TGTGCCAGCAGTTTAGGGGAACTTAATGAAAAACTGTTTTTT
many - TRBJ2-6 TRBV19 CASSMTSGANVLTF TGTGCCAGTAGTATGACCTCTGGGGCCAACGTCCTGACTTTC
many TRBD2 TRBJ2-1 TRBV7-9 CASSFLSSGRSSSYNEQFF TGTGCCAGCAGCTTCTTGTCTAGCGGGAGATCCTCCTCCTACAATGAGCAGTTCTTC
many TRBD2 TRBJ2-1 TRBV15 CATSERGPYNEQFF TGTGCCACCAGCGAGCGGGGGCCCTACAATGAGCAGTTCTTC
many - TRBJ1-6 TRBV5-8 CASSFRDIRSPLHF TGTGCCAGCAGCTTCCGGGACATAAGGTCACCCCTCCACTTT
many TRBD1 TRBJ1-6 TRBV6-5 CASRRGTGGLLISPLHF TGTGCCAGCAGGAGAGGGACAGGGGGACTTTTAATATCACCCCTCCACTTT
many - TRBJ1-5 TRBV7-2 CASSPGNSNQPQHF TGTGCCAGCAGCCCGGGGAATAGCAATCAGCCCCAGCATTTT
many TRBD1 TRBJ2-2 TRBV19 CASSIGQGATGELFF TGTGCCAGTAGTATCGGACAGGGGGCCACCGGGGAGCTGTTTTTT
- - TRBJ2-5 TRBV4-1 CASSQGAGPSISETQYF TGCGCCAGCAGCCAAGGGGCGGGACCTTCCATTTCAGAGACCCAGTACTTC
- - TRBJ2-7 TRBV2 CASNRVETYEQYF TGTGCCAGTAACAGGGTGGAGACCTACGAGCAGTACTTC
many - TRBJ2-1 TRBV19 CASSIDVGGGDEQFF TGTGCCAGTAGTATAGATGTGGGTGGGGGTGATGAGCAGTTCTTC
- - TRBJ2-1 TRBV2 CASSEASRSYNEQFF TGTGCCAGCAGTGAAGCAAGCCGATCCTACAATGAGCAGTTCTTC
many - TRBJ2-6 TRBV19 CASIPGGSGANVLTF TGTGCCAGTATCCCGGGGGGCAGCGGGGCCAACGTCCTGACTTTC
few - TRBJ1-1 TRBV12-3/TRBV12-4 CASSLQVRNTEAFF TGTGCCAGCAGTTTACAAGTCAGGAACACTGAAGCTTTCTTT
- - TRBJ1-1 TRBV30 CAWSKQGNDVAFF TGTGCCTGGAGTAAGCAGGGGAATGATGTAGCTTTCTTT
many - TRBJ1-3 TRBV6-5 CASRREVRSGNTIYF TGTGCCAGCAGACGCGAAGTCCGATCTGGAAACACCATATATTTT